What follows describes a single T cell receptor (beta chain). What it binds is not known. CD45RO-negative cells were positively selected for CCR7, leaving out terminally differentiated effector memory CD45RA+ cells. These data belong to a study of shared clonotypes between healthy human individuals. For the study at large: In total, the donors were a couple of women and a few men aged 18 to 49. Each donor had three CD4 naive, three CD4 memory, two CD8 naive and one CD8 memory plate. Study-wide findings and caveats: Incomplete sequencing of sorted subsets was indicated by rarefaction despite large depth. The sharing of 5% to 6.5% of naive CD4 clonotypes was seen across a handful of donors.

The protocol was immunoSEQ multiplex PCR, while the TCRdb copy is restricted to in-frame clones and leaves out a portion. The table has about 2.2 million clones, about 94% seen once. The clonotype originates from a man between 18 and 29 years old in good health. Some clones in this sample may be carry-over from other donors' samples. Source material: naive CD8+ T cells from PBMCs.

CDR3 region: CASSDRQVIGLYGYTF. As DNA, the CDR3 is TGTGCCAGCAGTGACAGACAGGTTATAGGGCTCTATGGCTACACCTTC. J is TRBJ1-2 and V is TRBV6-1, with D possibly TRBD1 on 6 matching bases. This CDR3 spans 16 amino acids. Germline values: CDR1 MNHNS, CDR2 SASEGT. V lost 3 bases and J lost 4, with 18 bases in between.